The sequence of this T cell receptor beta chain was determined in a study of T-cell reconstitution after alpha-beta-depleted transplantation in children. Germline V gene data show CDR1 as MNHEY and CDR2 as SVGEGT. Trimming cost V 4 bases and J 2 bases; bases outside gene matches: 11. This CDR3 contains 17 residues. Many counts were recorded for this clonotype. Construction of the TCRbeta library involved unique molecular identifiers. TCRdb reanalysed the PCR reads using MiXCR and keeps one entry per CDR3 protein. This table holds approximately 500,000 distinct CDR3 sequences, roughly a tenth found once.

This specimen consisted of PBMCs, obtained before TCRalphabeta/CD19-depleted stem cell transplant. The gene calls are TRBV6-2 or TRBV6-3 and TRBJ2-3, with TRBD2 matching 8 bases. The receptor's source is a child younger than 10 with inherited bone marrow failure, due to receive a stem cell transplant. This CDR3 is CASSSTRLARNTDTQYF. CDR3 bases: TGTGCCAGCAGTTCAACCAGACTAGCGCGAAACACAGATACGCAGTATTTT.